This T cell receptor (beta chain) originates from a study of shared clonotypes between healthy human individuals. Whole-study context: The people who gave samples were a couple of women and three men aged 18 to 49. Donors had three CD4 naive, three CD4 memory, two CD8 naive and one CD8 memory plate apiece. Study findings and constraints: Non-shared clonotypes had lower generation probabilities than those shared by all four donors.

Everyone who donated was a Caucasian adult who lived in Nashville, Tennessee. In the case of this clone: Its cognate antigen is unknown.

Repertoires were generated with immunoSEQ multiplex PCR, while TCRdb's copy carries only in-frame clones and drops some. Of approximately 1.4 million clones listed, around 98% were seen once; the top ten hold around 0.45%. The sample consisted of naive CD4+ T cells sorted from blood. The subset was: CD45RA+ positively selected. This sequence originates from a man aged 25 to 40 in good health.

The CDR3 DNA reads as TGCGCCAGCAGCTTGGACGCGGGAGACCGCTACAATGAGCAGTTCTTC. This gives the protein CASSLDAGDRYNEQFF. The V gene is TRBV5-1, the J gene TRBJ2-1; TRBD2 agrees at 7 bases. In germline, CDR1 is SGHRS, CDR2 YFSETQ. This CDR3 has 16 residues. J was trimmed by 3 bases and V by 0 bases; bases with no gene match: 6. Full variable domain (remainder filled in from reference TRBV5-1 and TRBJ2-1): KAGVTQTPRYLIKTRGQQVTLSCSPISGHRSVSWYQQTPGQGLQFLFEYFSETQRNKGNFPGRFSGRQFSNSRSEMNVSTLELGDSALYLCASSLDAGDRYNEQFFGPGTRLTVL.